This T cell receptor (beta chain) was obtained from a study of response to subunit inactivated influenza vaccine. General study findings and limits: Authors proposed each seasonal influenza vaccination draws in few new T cells.

TCRdb called the RT-PCR reads again in MiXCR, with one record for every CDR3 protein. Here the sample spans about 190,000 distinct CDR3 sequences, about an eighth being singletons. In its sample, this clonotype was seen a few times. As yet, its antigen is unknown. Germline lookup yields CDR1 SGHTA and CDR2 FQGNSA. The V end was cut by 6 bases, the J end by 2 bases, with 14 bases between. The length of the CDR3 is 16 residues. The sequences come from CD8+ T cells sorted from PBMCs, collected roughly 5 days after vaccination. The chain joins TRBV7-2 to TRBJ2-6, with D unresolved. This clonotype was sampled from a man between 50 and 59 years old who received an inactivated influenza vaccine. CDR3 residues: CASSPNTGAGANVLTF. Written as DNA, the CDR3 is TGTGCCAGCAGTCCAAATACCGGTGCTGGGGCCAACGTCCTGACTTTC.